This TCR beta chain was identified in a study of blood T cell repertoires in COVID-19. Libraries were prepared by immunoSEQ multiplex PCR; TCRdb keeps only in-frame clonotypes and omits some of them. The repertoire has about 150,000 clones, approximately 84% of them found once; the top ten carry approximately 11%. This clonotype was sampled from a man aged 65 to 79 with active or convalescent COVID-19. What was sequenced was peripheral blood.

CDR3 bases: TGTGCCAGCAGCTCACGCCACAGGGGTGCCCGGGAAAAACTGTTTTTT. Protein: CASSSRHRGAREKLFF. The chain employs TRBV7-2 and TRBJ1-4, with 7 positions matching TRBD1. Germline V CDR1 and CDR2: SGHTA, FQGNSA. The J segment lost 8 bases and the V segment lost 4 bases, leaving 13 bases of the junction unmatched. The CDR3 sequence is 16 residues long.